This T cell receptor (beta chain) was retrieved from a study of T-cell reconstitution after alpha-beta-depleted transplantation in children. During its preparation, the TCRbeta library received unique molecular identifiers. TCRdb called the PCR reads again in MiXCR, with one record for every CDR3 protein. The sample lists 350,000 to 450,000 distinct CDR3 sequences, 20% occurring once. This clonotype was seen more than once but under ten times. V shed 6 bases, J shed 2 bases, and the junction held 9 bases outside the gene matches. The CDR3 spans 16 residues. Germline CDR1 MNHNS, CDR2 SASEGT. The input for sequencing was PBMCs from the stem cell graft donor, taken from the stem cell graft. The V and J genes are TRBV6-1 and TRBJ2-1; 8 nucleotides line up with TRBD2. This TCR came from a human donor who donated a stem cell graft to a child with acute myeloid leukemia. CDR3 DNA: TGTGCCAGCAGCCGCGGGGGGATAGTGGCCTACAATGAGCAGTTCTTC. Translation: CASSRGGIVAYNEQFF.